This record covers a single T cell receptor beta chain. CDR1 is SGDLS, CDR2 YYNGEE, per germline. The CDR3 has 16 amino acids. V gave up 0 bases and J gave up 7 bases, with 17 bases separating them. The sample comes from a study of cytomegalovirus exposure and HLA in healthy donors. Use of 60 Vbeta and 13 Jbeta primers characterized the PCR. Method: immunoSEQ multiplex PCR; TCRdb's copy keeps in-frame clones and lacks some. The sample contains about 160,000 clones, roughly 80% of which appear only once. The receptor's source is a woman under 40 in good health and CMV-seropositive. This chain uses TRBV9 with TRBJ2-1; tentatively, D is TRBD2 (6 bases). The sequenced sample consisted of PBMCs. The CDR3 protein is CASSVDGRGLGNEQFF. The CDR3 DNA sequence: TGTGCCAGCAGCGTAGATGGGCGGGGTCTGGGGAATGAGCAGTTCTTC.